Below, 27 T cell receptor beta chains from the same sample are listed, as sequenced in a study of T cells in Graves' hyperthyroidism and ophthalmopathy. The TCR beta CDR3 regions underwent amplification using RNA transcripts as the source. Carried out on the TCR CDR3, a first-round RT-PCR used the HTBI primer set. TCRdb itself ran the multiplex PCR reads through MiXCR, one entry per CDR3 protein. The profile shows under 600,000 distinct CDR3 sequences, 16% of them singletons. The sequenced sample was blood. The receptors stem from a woman aged 40 to 49 with Graves' ophthalmopathy.

This clonotype was seen a few times. The chain couples TRBV12-3 or TRBV12-4 to TRBJ2-5; D is uncertain. Trimming removed 5 bases at V and 2 bases at J, with 9 bases between. CDR3 length: 13 amino acids. In DNA, the CDR3 is TGTGCCAGCAGTCCGTTTGCTCAAGAGACCCAGTACTTC. Translating gives CASSPFAQETQYF.

V usage is TRBV9 and J usage is TRBJ1-4; D perhaps matches TRBD1 (5 bases). The CDR3 contains 14 residues. V was clipped by 7 bases and J by 8 bases, with 18 bases between them. Germline lookup yields CDR1 SGDLS and CDR2 YYNGEE. CDR3 nucleotide sequence: TGTGCCAGCGGCATAGGGGACGATTCCGAAAAACTGTTTTTT. Translated, it gives CASGIGDDSEKLFF. The whole variable domain, filled in from reference TRBV9 and TRBJ1-4, reads DSGVTQTPKHLITATGQRVTLRCSPRSGDLSVYWYQQSLDQGLQFLIQYYNGEERAKGNILERFSAQQFPDLHSELNLSSLELGDSALYFCASGIGDDSEKLFFGSGTQLSVL.

V is TRBV6-1 and J is TRBJ1-5; D is ambiguous. The CDR3 runs 12 residues. V dropped 5 bases and J dropped 8 bases, with 10 bases sitting between them. CDR1 MNHNS and CDR2 SASEGT come from the germline V gene. This CDR3 reads CASSRGREPQHF. The CDR3 DNA follows: TGTGCCAGCAGTCGCGGACGGGAGCCCCAGCATTTT.

This clonotype appeared a few times. J is TRBJ1-1 and V is TRBV27; D is ambiguous. Trimming pared 6 bases from V and 7 bases from J, leaving 12 bases between. The germline gives CDR1 MNHEY, CDR2 SMNVEV (reference sequence). The CDR3 has 12 amino acids. CDR3 bases: TGTGCCAGCAGCCTGTCCGGCGGTGAAGCTTTCTTT. Encoded protein: CASSLSGGEAFF.

This clonotype was detected only a few times. The chain uses TRBV5-5 and TRBJ2-2; TRBD2 matches 9 bases. Germline CDR1 is SGHKS and CDR2 is YYEKEE (reference sequence). The CDR3 loop spans 15 amino acids. With 4 bases clipped from V and 6 bases from J, the junction kept 7 bases outside the gene matches. The DNA for the CDR3 is TGTGCCAGCAGCCGTAGCGGGAGTAGTGCCGGGGAGCTGTTTTTT. Translating gives CASSRSGSSAGELFF.

This chain uses TRBV12-3 or TRBV12-4 with TRBJ2-7; 10 bases agree with TRBD2. Trimming took 5 bases from V and 6 from J; bases not matched to a gene: 4. There are 13 residues in the CDR3. CDR3: CASSPGLALEQYF. CDR3 nucleotide sequence: TGTGCCAGCAGTCCGGGACTAGCGCTCGAGCAGTACTTC.

This clonotype was seen many times. The chain has TRBV20-1 and TRBJ2-3; D is tentatively TRBD1 or TRBD2 (6 bases each). CDR1 DFQATT and CDR2 SNEGSKA come from the germline V gene (reference sequence). Trimming removed 5 bases at V and 6 bases at J, with 18 bases between. This CDR3 is built from 14 residues. The CDR3 is CSAGKSGDTDTQYF. CDR3 nucleotide sequence: TGCAGTGCTGGCAAGTCGGGGGACACGGATACGCAGTATTTT.

This clonotype was seen only a few times. CDR3 loop: CSARDPGGTGHGYTF. The CDR3 bases are TGCAGTGCTAGAGATCCTGGTGGGACAGGGCATGGCTACACCTTC. The V and J genes are TRBV20-1 and TRBJ1-2, with TRBD1 matching 9 bases. This CDR3 contains 15 residues. V gave up 0 bases and J gave up 6 bases; unmatched junction bases: 8. Per the germline V gene, CDR1 is DFQATT and CDR2 is SNEGSKA (reference sequence).

This clonotype was detected many times. The chain combines TRBV11-2 with TRBJ2-1, with TRBD2 matching 13 bases. Germline values: CDR1 SGHAT, CDR2 FQNNGV. This CDR3 comprises 17 residues. V was pared by 5 bases and J by 3 bases, with 7 bases of the junction left unmatched. Here the CDR3 DNA reads TGTGCCAGCAGCCCTCGGACTAGCGGGAGCTTCTACAATGAGCAGTTCTTC. Translating gives CASSPRTSGSFYNEQFF.

This clonotype was observed a handful of times. This chain links TRBV20-1 with TRBJ2-5; D is perhaps TRBD1 (5 bases). V lost 0 bases and J lost 9, with 11 bases in between. Germline V gene sequence: CDR1 DFQATT, CDR2 SNEGSKA (reference sequence). The CDR3 runs 12 residues. Written as DNA, the CDR3 is TGCAGTGCTAGAGATGGGGCCCAATCCCAGTACTTC. As protein: CSARDGAQSQYF.

The chain recombines TRBV7-3 with TRBJ1-6; no definite D call. Germline lookup yields CDR1 SGHTA and CDR2 FQGTGA. With 1 base removed from V and 10 bases from J, the gap between germline ends came to 2 bases. The CDR3 covers 11 residues. The CDR3 reads CASSLMSPLHF. DNA for the CDR3: TGTGCCAGCAGCTTAATGTCACCCCTCCACTTT.

Here the CDR3 DNA reads TGTGCCAGCAGGGCACCGGGACTCTCCTCCTACGAGCAGTACTTC. Translating gives CASRAPGLSSYEQYF. V gene TRBV28 combines with J gene TRBJ2-7; D possibly corresponds to TRBD2 (6 bases). With 6 bases removed from V and 0 bases from J, the gap between germline ends came to 15 bases. The CDR3 has 15 amino acids. CDR1 MDHEN and CDR2 SYDVKM come from the germline V gene.

This chain uses TRBV30 with TRBJ2-1, with no clear D. Germline lookup yields CDR1 GTSNPN and CDR2 SVGIG (reference sequence). The CDR3 is made up of 13 amino acids. V lost 0 bases, J lost 4 bases, and 7 bases lay in between. DNA of the CDR3: TGTGCCTGGAGTGTTAGTCTTTACAATGAGCAGTTCTTC. The encoded protein is CAWSVSLYNEQFF.

This sequence joins TRBV6-6 and TRBJ1-1, with unresolved D. The CDR3 is 13 residues long. From germline, CDR1 is MNHNY and CDR2 SVGAGI (reference sequence). V shed 0 bases and J shed 5 bases, with 7 bases lying between them. DNA of the CDR3: TGTGCCAGCAGTTACTCTCGGGAGACTGAAGCTTTCTTT. As protein: CASSYSRETEAFF.

This chain uses TRBV11-2 with TRBJ1-3, with TRBD1 identical over 7 bases. This CDR3 is built from 15 residues. Germline V gene data show CDR1 as SGHAT and CDR2 as FQNNGV. With V trimmed by 5 bases and J by 4 bases, 8 bases remained unmatched. The CDR3 spells CASSLMEGAGNTIYF. CDR3 DNA: TGTGCCAGCAGCCTCATGGAGGGGGCCGGAAACACCATATATTTT.

This clonotype has a count of ten or more. The J gene is TRBJ2-1, the V gene TRBV6-2 or TRBV6-3; no firm D call. V lost 8 bases, J lost 9 bases, and 14 bases lay in between. Germline V lookup: CDR1 MNHEY, CDR2 SVGEGT. CDR3 length equals 12 residues. The CDR3 sequence: CASLGWFGEQFF. In DNA, the CDR3 is TGTGCCAGCCTGGGTTGGTTCGGTGAGCAGTTCTTC.

This clonotype was seen more than once but under ten times. The junction differs from germline at one of its ends, possibly a read error. The chain uses TRBV5-1 and TRBJ1-6; D remains unclear. The germline CDR1 and CDR2 sequences are SGHRS and YFSETQ. The CDR3 sequence is 15 residues long. This chain's CDR3 is CASSLEGSYNSPLHF. For the CDR3, the DNA is TGTGCCAGCAGTTTAGAAGGTTCCTATAATTCACCCCTCCACTTT.

As regards this clonotype: The final CDR3 position lacks the conserved phenylalanine or tryptophan, pointing to a likely read error. This chain joins TRBV6-1 and TRBJ1-1; TRBD1 is a possible D gene (5 bases). The V gene's germline CDR1 is MNHNS and CDR2 SASEGT. The CDR3 length is 16 residues. Between the trimmed V and J ends, which lost 5 bases and 0 bases, there was a span of 16 bases. CDR3 sequence (DNA): TGTGCCAGCAGTCTCTTACAGGTATCCATGAACACTGAAGCTTTCCTT. Its translation: CASSLLQVSMNTEAFL.

As regards this clonotype: A much larger clone lies one base from this, so it may be a read error. The rearrangement links TRBV12-3 or TRBV12-4 to TRBJ2-1; the match to TRBD1 covers 8 bases. V shed 5 bases and J 11 bases; nucleotides not matched to a gene: 11. The CDR3 runs to 14 residues. The DNA of the CDR3 is TGTGCCAGCAGTATTGGACAGGGTGGGAATCAGCAGTTCTTC. Its protein product is CASSIGQGGNQQFF.

This clonotype showed up many times. The chain employs TRBV28 and TRBJ2-7, with a possible D match to TRBD1 (5 bases). Trimming shortened V by 3 bases and J by 0 bases, and 18 bases separated the two germline ends. This CDR3 spans 17 amino acids. Germline V CDR1 and CDR2: MDHEN, SYDVKM. In DNA, the CDR3 is TGTGCCAGCAGTTTGATCAGGGTTGGGGCCCTCTCCTACGAGCAGTACTTC. This gives the protein CASSLIRVGALSYEQYF. Full variable domain (rest looked up from reference TRBV28 and TRBJ2-7): DVKVTQSSRYLVKRTGEKVFLECVQDMDHENMFWYRQDPGLGLRLIYFSYDVKMKEKGDIPEGYSVSREKKERFSLILESASTNQTSMYLCASSLIRVGALSYEQYFGPGTRLTVT.

J is TRBJ2-7 and V is TRBV7-8; D gene unclear. The CDR3 spans 16 residues. The V gene lost 5 bases and the J gene lost 0 bases, with 17 bases spanning the gap. CDR1 and CDR2 (germline): SGHVS, FQNEAQ. CDR3 coding DNA: TGTGCCAGCAGCCCTACAGCTCGTCCTGCCTCCTACGAGCAGTACTTC. It yields the protein CASSPTARPASYEQYF.

Many counts were recorded for this clonotype. The gene calls are TRBV5-1 and TRBJ2-3, with D hard to call. V lost 1 base, J lost 3 bases, and 9 bases lay in between. The germline V gene has CDR1 SGHRS and CDR2 YFSETQ. The length of the CDR3 is 14 residues. The CDR3 DNA follows: TGCGCCAGCAGCTTGAGTTCAGCAACAGATACGCAGTATTTT. As protein: CASSLSSATDTQYF.

This clonotype occurred once. This could be a read error, since a much larger clone is one nucleotide away. The chain is built from TRBV2 and TRBJ1-3; D call uncertain. The CDR3 has 14 amino acids. In germline, CDR1 is SNHLY, CDR2 FYNNEI. The CDR3 coding sequence is TGTGCCACCCAGACGGGTAACTCTGGAAACACCGTATATTTT. It encodes CATQTGNSGNTVYF.

This chain links TRBV6-2 or TRBV6-3 with TRBJ2-7; D is possibly TRBD1 (5 bases). Between the trimmed V and J ends, which lost 5 bases and 5 bases, there was a span of 13 bases. Germline V CDR1 and CDR2: MNHEY, SVGEGT. The CDR3 is 13 amino acids. The CDR3 DNA reads as TGTGCCAGCAGTAAGACAGACCGCGACGAGCAGTACTTC. Residues: CASSKTDRDEQYF.

The chain carries TRBV5-1 and TRBJ2-1; 10 positions match TRBD1. Per the germline V gene, CDR1 is SGHRS and CDR2 is YFSETQ. V lost 5 bases and J lost 8; bases outside the gene matches: 7. The CDR3 spans 14 residues. The CDR3 coding sequence is TGCGCCAGCAGACGAGGACAGGGGGTGGATGAGCAGTTCTTC. Encoded protein: CASRRGQGVDEQFF. The variable domain in full, completed from reference TRBV5-1 and TRBJ2-1, reads KAGVTQTPRYLIKTRGQQVTLSCSPISGHRSVSWYQQTPGQGLQFLFEYFSETQRNKGNFPGRFSGRQFSNSRSEMNVSTLELGDSALYLCASRRGQGVDEQFFGPGTRLTVL.

This clonotype was observed at least ten times. This chain joins TRBV11-2 and TRBJ1-1; D is ambiguous. CDR3 length: 14 residues. Trimming cost V 4 bases and J 2 bases, with 11 bases left between them. The V gene's germline CDR1 is SGHAT and CDR2 FQNNGV. The CDR3 is CASSYVRENTEAFF. The CDR3 nucleotides are TGTGCCAGCAGCTATGTTCGGGAAAACACTGAAGCTTTCTTT.

This clonotype was seen repeatedly, ten times or more. V gene TRBV5-1 combines with J gene TRBJ1-6; D is undetermined. CDR1 is SGHRS, CDR2 YFSETQ, per germline. This CDR3 region has 13 residues. Deletions cut 4 bases from V and 7 bases from J, with 9 bases between. The CDR3 loop reads CASSLNSNSPLHF. In DNA form, the CDR3 reads TGCGCCAGCAGCCTCAACTCGAATTCACCCCTCCACTTT.